Listed here are 19 T cell receptor beta chains from one sample, sequenced in a study of T cell clones after liver transplantation. Assay used: immunoSEQ multiplex PCR; TCRdb lists only in-frame clones, some missing. The sample includes about 80,000 clones, over 80% of them seen just once. Sequences were derived from CD4+ T cells from blood, sampled around 45 months after liver transplant. Every receptor here comes from a human patient who received a liver transplant. Some T cells may trace back to the graft donor.

The J gene is TRBJ2-1, the V gene TRBV4-2; D ambiguous. This CDR3 has 16 amino acids. V dropped 2 bases and J dropped 0 bases, with 11 bases sitting between them. CDR1 and CDR2 (germline): LGHNA, YNFKEQ. In DNA form, the CDR3 reads TGTGCCAGCAGCCAACTCGGGCGGAGCTCCTACAATGAGCAGTTCTTC. Its translation is CASSQLGRSSYNEQFF.

V is TRBV7-9 and J is TRBJ2-6; D is possibly TRBD1 (5 bases). The CDR3 is 15 amino acids. Germline CDR1 SEHNR, CDR2 FQNEAQ (reference sequence). V gave up 5 bases and J gave up 1 base, with 9 bases separating them. CDR3 loop: CASSTQVSGANVLTF. CDR3 nucleotides: TGTGCCAGCAGCACACAGGTATCTGGGGCCAACGTCCTGACTTTC.

The chain couples TRBV5-1 to TRBJ1-1, with a weak D call TRBD1 (5 bases). This CDR3 has 15 amino acids. V was trimmed by 4 bases and J by 3 bases, leaving 16 bases between them. Per germline, CDR1 SGHRS and CDR2 YFSETQ. The CDR3 here is CASSEGSFLYTEAFF. The CDR3 DNA reads TGCGCCAGCAGCGAGGGGTCCTTTCTCTACACTGAAGCTTTCTTT. Supplemented by reference TRBV5-1 and TRBJ1-1, the full variable domain reads KAGVTQTPRYLIKTRGQQVTLSCSPISGHRSVSWYQQTPGQGLQFLFEYFSETQRNKGNFPGRFSGRQFSNSRSEMNVSTLELGDSALYLCASSEGSFLYTEAFFGQGTRLTVV.

V usage is TRBV7-8 and J usage is TRBJ1-2; 7 nucleotides align to TRBD1. The CDR3 sequence is 13 residues long. The V gene end was trimmed by 5 bases and the J gene end by 7 bases; junction bases not matched to a gene: 7. The germline V gene encodes CDR1 SGHVS and CDR2 FQNEAQ. This chain's CDR3 is CASSRTGVSGYTF. The CDR3 DNA follows: TGTGCCAGCAGCCGGACAGGCGTGAGTGGCTACACCTTC.

V gene TRBV11-3 combines with J gene TRBJ2-1; 15 bases map to TRBD2. The CDR3 spans 15 residues. With 5 bases clipped from V and 7 bases from J, the junction kept 3 bases outside the gene matches. Germline V lookup: CDR1 SGHNT, CDR2 YENEEA. The CDR3 region is CASSTGLAGGNEQFF. The CDR3 DNA reads TGTGCCAGCAGCACGGGACTAGCGGGGGGAAATGAGCAGTTCTTC.

The chain links TRBV4-1 to TRBJ1-2; D remains unclear. The germline gives CDR1 MGHRA, CDR2 YSYEKL. Trimming pared 0 bases from V and 4 bases from J, leaving 18 bases between. This CDR3 contains 17 residues. In DNA, the CDR3 is TGCGCCAGCAGCCAAGAAAGTAGGAGGTTGTTGGGCTATGGCTACACCTTC. Protein product: CASSQESRRLLGYGYTF.

V gene TRBV29-1 combines with J gene TRBJ2-1, with TRBD2 matching 16 bases. The V gene's germline CDR1 is SQVTM and CDR2 ANQGSEA. The CDR3 is 16 amino acids. V lost 5 bases to trimming and J lost 6 bases; unmatched junction nucleotides: 7. The CDR3: CSVIPGLAGGINEQFF. In DNA form, the CDR3 reads TGCAGCGTTATACCGGGACTAGCGGGAGGGATCAATGAGCAGTTCTTC.

In its sample, this clone was seen a few times. The chain joins TRBV18 to TRBJ2-7; D remains unclear. Trimming stripped 2 bases from V and 3 bases from J, with 20 bases between. The CDR3 runs 17 residues. In germline, CDR1 is KGHSH, CDR2 LQKENI. The CDR3 region is CASSPIPARQKDYEQYF. The CDR3 DNA follows: TGTGCCAGCTCACCAATCCCAGCGCGGCAGAAAGACTACGAGCAGTACTTC.

The V and J genes are TRBV6-1 and TRBJ1-1, with D perhaps matching TRBD1 (6 bases). The CDR3 is 14 residues long. V was cut by 0 bases and J by 10 bases, with 15 bases left in between. Germline V gene data show CDR1 as MNHNS and CDR2 as SASEGT. The chain's CDR3 is CASSEAVQGLRAFF. The CDR3 region has the DNA TGTGCCAGCAGTGAAGCGGTGCAGGGGCTACGAGCTTTCTTT.

The chain couples TRBV5-6 to TRBJ2-5; a weak D match, TRBD1 (6 bases). The CDR3 has 16 amino acids. Germline CDR1 SGHDT, CDR2 YYEEEE. Trimming stripped 0 bases from V and 5 bases from J, with 17 bases between. CDR3 amino acids: CASSLENRDSGETQYF. Written as DNA, the CDR3 is TGTGCCAGCAGCTTGGAAAACAGGGATTCGGGGGAGACCCAGTACTTC.

The chain recombines TRBV11-2 with TRBJ2-1; tentatively, D is TRBD1 (6 bases). Trimming stripped 5 bases from V and 6 bases from J, with 17 bases between. Germline V gene data show CDR1 as SGHAT and CDR2 as FQNNGV. The CDR3 is made up of 15 amino acids. Here the CDR3 reads CASSTGRGFGNEQFF. The CDR3 DNA is TGTGCCAGCAGCACAGGCAGGGGATTTGGCAATGAGCAGTTCTTC.

The J gene is TRBJ1-2, the V gene TRBV2, with a possible D match to TRBD1 (5 bases). The ends were cut back, 3 bases at V and 3 bases at J, with 11 bases in the middle. Germline V gene sequence: CDR1 SNHLY, CDR2 FYNNEI. The CDR3 totals 14 residues. The CDR3 protein is CASSEGTAYYGYTF. CDR3 coding DNA: TGTGCCAGCAGTGAGGGGACCGCGTACTATGGCTACACCTTC.

CDR3 in DNA: TGTGCCAGCAGTTTATCCCGGGCAGCCCCTATCTACAATGAGCAGTTCTTC. This gives the protein CASSLSRAAPIYNEQFF. The chain couples TRBV28 to TRBJ2-1; D remains unclear. This CDR3 is built from 17 residues. The germline gives CDR1 MDHEN, CDR2 SYDVKM. The ends were cut back, 1 base at V and 3 bases at J, with 16 bases in the middle.

V gene TRBV28 combines with J gene TRBJ1-4, with a possible D match to TRBD1 (5 bases). The CDR3 is 16 amino acids. The ends were cut back, 5 bases at V and 4 bases at J, with 17 bases in the middle. Germline CDR1 is MDHEN and CDR2 is SYDVKM. In DNA form, the CDR3 reads TGTGCCAGCAGTACCCCCTGGGGGACCCTTAATGAAAAACTGTTTTTT. Its protein product is CASSTPWGTLNEKLFF.

The chain links TRBV7-3 to TRBJ2-7, with TRBD1 as a possible D gene (5 bases). Trimming shortened V by 2 bases and J by 1 base, and 9 bases separated the two germline ends. The V gene's germline CDR1 is SGHTA and CDR2 FQGTGA. This CDR3 is built from 14 residues. CDR3 DNA sequence: TGTGCCAGCAGCTTACTAGGGGCTTCCTACGAGCAGTACTTC. Its translation: CASSLLGASYEQYF. Complete variable domain (other parts from reference TRBV7-3 and TRBJ2-7): GAGVSQTPSNKVTEKGKYVELRCDPISGHTALYWYRQSLGQGPEFLIYFQGTGAADDSGLPNDRFFAVRPEGSVSTLKIQRTERGDSAVYLCASSLLGASYEQYFGPGTRLTVT.

This clone turned up a few times. The chain is built from TRBV18 and TRBJ2-6, with D unresolved. Germline V gives CDR1 KGHSH, CDR2 LQKENI. CDR3 length: 15 residues. V was shortened by 1 base and J by 2 bases, with 6 bases between the two germline ends. The CDR3 here is CASSPRTPGANVLTF. The CDR3 nucleotides are TGTGCCAGCTCACCACGGACCCCTGGGGCCAACGTCCTGACTTTC.

V gene TRBV5-1 combines with J gene TRBJ2-6; D not resolved. In germline, CDR1 is SGHRS, CDR2 YFSETQ. V lost 0 bases and J lost 0, with 13 bases in between. This CDR3 contains 18 residues. The chain's CDR3 is CASSLDATLFSGANVLTF. Written as DNA, the CDR3 is TGCGCCAGCAGCTTGGATGCGACTCTCTTCTCTGGGGCCAACGTCCTGACTTTC.

The chain employs TRBV19 and TRBJ1-4; TRBD1 matches at 7 bases. Trimming at V came to 6 bases and at J to 8 bases, leaving 9 bases not matched to a gene. The CDR3 sequence is 14 residues long. CDR1 is LNHDA, CDR2 SQIVND, per germline (reference sequence). CDR3 protein: CASSRQGGDEKLFF. CDR3 sequence (DNA): TGTGCCAGTAGCAGACAGGGAGGGGACGAAAAACTGTTTTTT.

This chain uses TRBV10-3 with TRBJ2-7, with 10 bases fitting TRBD2. CDR3 size: 16 residues. Per the germline V gene, CDR1 is ENHRY and CDR2 is SYGVKD. The trim removed 5 bases at V and 1 base at J, leaving 8 bases unmatched. The CDR3 sequence: CAISYGGSGRSYEQYF. The CDR3 DNA follows: TGTGCCATCAGTTATGGTGGTAGCGGGAGGTCCTACGAGCAGTACTTC.